The 3 T cell receptor beta chains given below trace back to one sample, sequenced in a study of blood T cell repertoires in COVID-19. TCRdb's table, derived via immunoSEQ multiplex PCR, lists solely in-frame clones and lacks some. The sample includes 150,000 to 200,000 clones, approximately 86% of them seen just once. The sequenced sample was peripheral blood. All receptors come from a man aged 65-85 years with acute or convalescent COVID-19.

The genes are TRBV7-9 and TRBJ2-5; D may be TRBD2 (7 bases). Trimming removed 3 bases at V and 5 bases at J, with 10 bases between. CDR3 length: 13 amino acids. Germline V gene data show CDR1 as SEHNR and CDR2 as FQNEAQ (reference sequence). This CDR3 is CASSLEGGETQYF. The CDR3 coding sequence is TGTGCCAGCAGCTTGGAGGGGGGGGAGACCCAGTACTTC. The complete variable domain, with remaining parts taken from reference TRBV7-9 and TRBJ2-5, reads DTGVSQNPRHKITKRGQNVTFRCDPISEHNRLYWYRQTLGQGPEFLTYFQNEAQLEKSRLLSDRFSAERPKGSFSTLEIQRTEQGDSAMYLCASSLEGGETQYFGPGTRLLVL.

This chain joins TRBV14 and TRBJ2-7, with D tentatively TRBD1 (5 bases). V was pared by 3 bases and J by 3 bases, with 15 bases between. The length of the CDR3 is 15 residues. CDR1 SGHDN and CDR2 FVKESK come from the germline V gene. As DNA, the CDR3 is TGTGCCAGCAGCCACCTGACCCTGGGGCACTACGAGCAGTACTTC. Translating gives CASSHLTLGHYEQYF.

The chain employs TRBV5-1 and TRBJ2-1, with 11 bases identical to TRBD1. Unmatched junction bases numbered 7, after V lost 6 bases and J lost 8 bases. Germline V gene lookup returns CDR1 SGHRS and CDR2 YFSETQ. The CDR3 is 14 residues long. CDR3 sequence reads: CASTNGQGAHEQFF. The CDR3 bases are TGCGCCAGCACAAACGGACAGGGGGCCCATGAGCAGTTCTTC.